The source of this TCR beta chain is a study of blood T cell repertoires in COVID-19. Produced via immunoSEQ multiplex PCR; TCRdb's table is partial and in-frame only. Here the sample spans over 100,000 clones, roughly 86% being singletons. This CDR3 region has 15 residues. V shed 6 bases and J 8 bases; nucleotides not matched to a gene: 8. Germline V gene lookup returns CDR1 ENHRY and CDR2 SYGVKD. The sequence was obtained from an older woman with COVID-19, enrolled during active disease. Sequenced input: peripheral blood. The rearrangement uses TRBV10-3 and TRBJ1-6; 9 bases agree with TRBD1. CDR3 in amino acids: CAIRPDRGVHSPLHF. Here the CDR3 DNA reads TGTGCCATCAGACCGGACAGGGGTGTGCATTCACCCCTCCACTTT.